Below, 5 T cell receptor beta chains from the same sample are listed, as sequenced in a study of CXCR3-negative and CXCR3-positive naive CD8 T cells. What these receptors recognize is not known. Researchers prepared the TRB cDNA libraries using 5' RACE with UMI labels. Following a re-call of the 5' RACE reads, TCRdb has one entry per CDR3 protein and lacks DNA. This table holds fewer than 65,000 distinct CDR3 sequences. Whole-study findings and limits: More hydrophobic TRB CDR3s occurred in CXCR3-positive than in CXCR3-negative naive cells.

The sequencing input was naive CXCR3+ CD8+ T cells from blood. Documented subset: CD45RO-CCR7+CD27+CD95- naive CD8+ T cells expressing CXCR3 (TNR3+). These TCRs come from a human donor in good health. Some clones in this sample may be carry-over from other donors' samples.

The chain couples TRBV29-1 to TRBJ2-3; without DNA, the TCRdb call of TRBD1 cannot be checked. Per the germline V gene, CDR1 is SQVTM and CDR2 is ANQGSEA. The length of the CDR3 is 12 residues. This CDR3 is CSVAQGASTQYF.

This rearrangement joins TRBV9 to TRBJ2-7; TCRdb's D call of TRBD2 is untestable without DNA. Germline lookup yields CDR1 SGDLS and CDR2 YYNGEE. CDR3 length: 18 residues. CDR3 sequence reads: CASSATAPRGEGTYEQYF. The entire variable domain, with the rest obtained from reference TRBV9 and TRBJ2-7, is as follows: DSGVTQTPKHLITATGQRVTLRCSPRSGDLSVYWYQQSLDQGLQFLIQYYNGEERAKGNILERFSAQQFPDLHSELNLSSLELGDSALYFCASSATAPRGEGTYEQYFGPGTRLTVT.

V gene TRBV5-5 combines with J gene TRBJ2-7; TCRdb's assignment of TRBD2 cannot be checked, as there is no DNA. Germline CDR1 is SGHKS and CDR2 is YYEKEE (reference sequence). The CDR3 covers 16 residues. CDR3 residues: CASSFVGELPTYEQYF.

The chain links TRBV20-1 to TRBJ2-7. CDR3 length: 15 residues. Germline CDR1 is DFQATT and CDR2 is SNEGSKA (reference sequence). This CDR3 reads CSARDLASEPYEQYF.

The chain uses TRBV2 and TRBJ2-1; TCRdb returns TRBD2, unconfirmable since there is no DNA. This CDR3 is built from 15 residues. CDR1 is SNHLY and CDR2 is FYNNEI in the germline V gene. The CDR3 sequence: CASDPTSGNYNEQFF. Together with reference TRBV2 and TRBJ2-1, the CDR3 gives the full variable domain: EPEVTQTPSHQVTQMGQEVILRCVPISNHLYFYWYRQILGQKVEFLVSFYNNEISEKSEIFDDQFSVERPDGSNFTLKIRSTKLEDSAMYFCASDPTSGNYNEQFFGPGTRLTVL.